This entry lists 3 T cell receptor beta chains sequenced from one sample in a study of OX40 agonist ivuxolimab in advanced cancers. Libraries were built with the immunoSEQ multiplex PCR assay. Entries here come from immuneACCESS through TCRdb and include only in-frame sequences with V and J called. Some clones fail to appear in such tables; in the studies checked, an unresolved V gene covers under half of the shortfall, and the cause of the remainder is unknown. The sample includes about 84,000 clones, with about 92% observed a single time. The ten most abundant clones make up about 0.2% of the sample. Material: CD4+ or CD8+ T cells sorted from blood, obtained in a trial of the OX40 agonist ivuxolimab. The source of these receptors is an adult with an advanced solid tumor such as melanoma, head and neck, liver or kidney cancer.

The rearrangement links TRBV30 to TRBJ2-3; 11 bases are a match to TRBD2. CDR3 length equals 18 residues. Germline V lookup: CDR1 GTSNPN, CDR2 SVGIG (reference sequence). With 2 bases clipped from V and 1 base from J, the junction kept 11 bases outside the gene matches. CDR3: CAWSSKGTSGSRTDTQYF. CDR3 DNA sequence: TGTGCCTGGAGTTCTAAAGGGACTAGCGGTTCCCGCACAGATACGCAGTATTTT.

The CDR3 nucleotides read TGTGCCAGCAAAAACACAGGGTCCCTCTACGAGCAGTACTTC. Translation gives CASKNTGSLYEQYF. The rearrangement links TRBV6-1 to TRBJ2-7, with TRBD1 as a possible D gene (6 bases). The CDR3 consists of 14 residues. From germline, CDR1 is MNHNS and CDR2 SASEGT. V lost 7 bases to trimming and J lost 3 bases, with 16 bases between them.

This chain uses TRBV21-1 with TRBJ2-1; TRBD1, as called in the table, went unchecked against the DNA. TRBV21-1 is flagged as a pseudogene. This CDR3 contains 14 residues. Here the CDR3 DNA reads TGTGCCAGCACCCCGGGACAGGGTGACAATGAGCAGTTCTTC. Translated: CASTPGQGDNEQFF.